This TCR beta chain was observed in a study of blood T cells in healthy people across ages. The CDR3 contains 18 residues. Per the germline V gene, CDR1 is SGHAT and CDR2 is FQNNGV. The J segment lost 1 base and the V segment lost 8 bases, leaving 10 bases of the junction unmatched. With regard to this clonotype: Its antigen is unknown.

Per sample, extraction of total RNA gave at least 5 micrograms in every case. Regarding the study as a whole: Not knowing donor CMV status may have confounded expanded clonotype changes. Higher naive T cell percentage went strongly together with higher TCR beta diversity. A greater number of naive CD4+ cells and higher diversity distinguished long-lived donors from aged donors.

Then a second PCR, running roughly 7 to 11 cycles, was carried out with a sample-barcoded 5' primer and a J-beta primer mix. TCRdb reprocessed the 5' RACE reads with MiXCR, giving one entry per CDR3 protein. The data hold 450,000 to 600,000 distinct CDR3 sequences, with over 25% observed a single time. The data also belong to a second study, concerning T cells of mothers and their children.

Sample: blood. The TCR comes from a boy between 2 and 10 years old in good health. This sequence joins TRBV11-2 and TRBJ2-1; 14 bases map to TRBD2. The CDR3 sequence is CASGLRLAGGSSYNEQFF. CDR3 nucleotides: TGTGCCAGCGGTCTTAGACTAGCGGGAGGGTCGTCCTACAATGAGCAGTTCTTC.